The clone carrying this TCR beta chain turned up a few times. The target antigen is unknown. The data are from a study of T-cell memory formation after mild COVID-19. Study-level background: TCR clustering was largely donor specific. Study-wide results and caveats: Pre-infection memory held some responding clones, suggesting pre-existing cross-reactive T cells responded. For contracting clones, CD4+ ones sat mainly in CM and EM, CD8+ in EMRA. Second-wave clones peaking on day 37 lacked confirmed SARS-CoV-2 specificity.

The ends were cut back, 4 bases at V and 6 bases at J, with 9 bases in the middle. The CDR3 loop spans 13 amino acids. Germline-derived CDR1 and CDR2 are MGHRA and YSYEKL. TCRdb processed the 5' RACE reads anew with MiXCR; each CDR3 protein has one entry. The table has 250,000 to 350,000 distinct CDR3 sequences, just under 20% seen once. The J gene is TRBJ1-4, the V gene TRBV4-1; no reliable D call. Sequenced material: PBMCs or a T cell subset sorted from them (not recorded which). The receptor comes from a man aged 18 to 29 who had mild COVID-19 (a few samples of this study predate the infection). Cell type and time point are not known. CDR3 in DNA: TGCGCCAGCAGCCCCAGACTGTATGAAAAACTGTTTTTT. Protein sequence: CASSPRLYEKLFF.